A single sample is the source of the 2 T cell receptor beta chains below, sequenced in a study of T cell responses to AZD1222 COVID-19 vaccine. Sequencing was performed with immunoSEQ multiplex PCR; in TCRdb, only in-frame clones are kept and a portion is missing. The sample records more than 95,000 clones, 87% being singletons. The sequences come from peripheral blood, collected on day 0 of AZD1222 vaccination. These receptors were obtained from an adult in good health.

The gene calls are TRBV28 and TRBJ2-1, with 9 bases matching TRBD2. The CDR3 length is 15 residues. V shed 1 base, J shed 3 bases, and the junction held 1 base outside the gene matches. Germline assignment: CDR1 MDHEN and CDR2 SYDVKM. CDR3 DNA sequence: TGTGCCAGCAGTTTATTAGCGGGGGTCTACAATGAGCAGTTCTTC. This gives the protein CASSLLAGVYNEQFF.

The CDR3 bases are TGTGCCAGTAGTATAAGCGGAACTTTACTCTATGGCTACACCTTC. Amino acids: CASSISGTLLYGYTF. The rearrangement uses TRBV19 and TRBJ1-2, with no clear D. The CDR3 runs to 15 residues. The germline CDR1 and CDR2 sequences are LNHDA and SQIVND (reference sequence). The ends were cut back, 2 bases at V and 4 bases at J, with 14 bases in the middle.